What follows are 21 T cell receptor beta chains derived from one specimen sequenced in a study of cytomegalovirus exposure and HLA in healthy donors. Data came from immunoSEQ multiplex PCR; TCRdb stores just in-frame clones and leaves some out. The sample has about 190,000 clones; around 84% are singletons. Sequencing was done on a sample of PBMCs. These TCRs come from a man aged 18 to 35 in good health and CMV-seropositive.

V usage is TRBV15 and J usage is TRBJ2-7, with 7 bases aligning to TRBD1. V was pared by 3 bases and J by 3 bases, with 2 bases of the junction left unmatched. This CDR3 is built from 13 residues. Germline CDR1 and CDR2: LNHNV and YYDKDF (reference sequence). DNA for the CDR3: TGTGCCACCAGCAGTGGGGACAGCTACGAGCAGTACTTC. Protein product: CATSSGDSYEQYF. Supplemented by reference TRBV15 and TRBJ2-7, the full variable domain reads DAMVIQNPRYQVTQFGKPVTLSCSQTLNHNVMYWYQQKSSQAPKLLFHYYDKDFNNEADTPDNFQSRRPNTSFCFLDIRSPGLGDTAMYLCATSSGDSYEQYFGPGTRLTVT.

V usage is TRBV2 and J usage is TRBJ2-7; possibly TRBD1 for D (6 bases). The CDR3 extends over 16 amino acids. From germline, CDR1 is SNHLY and CDR2 FYNNEI. Between the trimmed V and J ends, which lost 6 bases and 0 bases, there was a span of 18 bases. DNA of the CDR3: TGTGCCAGCAGCCCTGGTCAGGGGAAGGGCTCCTACGAGCAGTACTTC. Translated: CASSPGQGKGSYEQYF.

This rearrangement joins TRBV5-6 to TRBJ1-1, with D maybe TRBD1 (5 bases). The germline gives CDR1 SGHDT, CDR2 YYEEEE. The CDR3 sequence is 15 residues long. V was clipped by 4 bases and J by 3 bases, with 16 bases between them. CDR3 DNA: TGTGCCAGCAGCGCAAAGACAGAAACCTACACTGAAGCTTTCTTT. Amino acids: CASSAKTETYTEAFF.

The chain has TRBV7-2 and TRBJ2-3; possible D gene TRBD2, 5 bases. This CDR3 has 16 amino acids. The V gene's germline CDR1 is SGHTA and CDR2 FQGNSA. V lost 1 base and J lost 4, with 15 bases in between. The CDR3 DNA follows: TGTGCCAGCAGCTTAGTGTCGGGAATGTCGGCAGATACGCAGTATTTT. Its translation: CASSLVSGMSADTQYF.

The chain joins TRBV9 to TRBJ2-7, with 7 bases fitting TRBD1. The CDR3 length is 14 residues. With V trimmed by 3 bases and J by 6 bases, 9 bases remained unmatched. Germline V lookup: CDR1 SGDLS, CDR2 YYNGEE. CDR3 DNA sequence: TGTGCCAGCAGCGAGGCCCTCGACAGGGCCGAGCAGTACTTC. It translates to CASSEALDRAEQYF.

The rearrangement joins TRBV5-1 to TRBJ1-5; D not certain. V dropped 4 bases and J dropped 7 bases, with 12 bases sitting between them. This CDR3 contains 13 residues. Germline CDR1 SGHRS, CDR2 YFSETQ. The CDR3: CASSPNRGQPQHF. As DNA, the CDR3 is TGCGCCAGCAGCCCCAATCGGGGACAGCCCCAGCATTTT.

V and J are TRBV18 and TRBJ2-7, with 10 positions matching TRBD2. The junction had 3 bases not matched to a gene; V was cut back by 2 bases and J by 5 bases. The CDR3 spans 14 residues. Germline V gives CDR1 KGHSH, CDR2 LQKENI. CDR3 amino acids: CASSPSGRGHEQYF. CDR3 nucleotides: TGTGCCAGCTCACCAAGCGGGAGGGGCCACGAGCAGTACTTC.

This clone showed up just a few times. J is TRBJ2-7 and V is TRBV9; 7 bases map to TRBD1. There are 14 residues in the CDR3. Trimming took 2 bases from V and 7 from J; bases not matched to a gene: 9. Germline CDR1 SGDLS, CDR2 YYNGEE. CDR3 DNA: TGTGCCAGCAGCGTCGGTGACGACAGGGCGGAGCAGTACTTC. This translates into CASSVGDDRAEQYF.

The chain links TRBV27 to TRBJ1-1; 9 nucleotides agree with TRBD1. After removal of 4 bases from V and 5 bases from J, the junction contained 2 bases not matched to a gene. Germline loops: CDR1 MNHEY, CDR2 SMNVEV (reference sequence). CDR3 length equals 13 residues. In DNA, the CDR3 is TGTGCCAGCAGTTGGACAGGGGATACTGAAGCTTTCTTT. Its translation is CASSWTGDTEAFF.

This chain links TRBV19 with TRBJ1-4; D is unresolved. V shed 5 bases and J shed 7 bases, with 14 bases lying between them. The germline V gene encodes CDR1 LNHDA and CDR2 SQIVND (reference sequence). CDR3 length equals 14 residues. This chain's CDR3 is CASSGDQRVEKLFF. The CDR3, as DNA: TGTGCCAGTAGTGGTGACCAACGGGTTGAAAAACTGTTTTTT.

The rearrangement joins TRBV9 to TRBJ1-1; 7 positions agree with TRBD1. CDR3 length: 16 residues. V dropped 0 bases and J dropped 0; count of bases not matched to a gene: 5. CDR1 and CDR2 (germline): SGDLS, YYNGEE. The DNA for the CDR3 is TGTGCCAGCAGCGTAGGATCAGGGGGTATGAACACTGAAGCTTTCTTT. Translated, it gives CASSVGSGGMNTEAFF.

V usage is TRBV30 and J usage is TRBJ2-5; 7 bases line up with TRBD2. V dropped 2 bases and J dropped 4; count of bases not matched to a gene: 1. CDR1 and CDR2 from the germline V gene are GTSNPN and SVGIG (reference sequence). This CDR3 has 12 amino acids. The CDR3 sequence is CAWSLAGETQYF. The CDR3, as DNA: TGTGCCTGGAGTTTAGCGGGAGAGACCCAGTACTTC.

The chain joins TRBV28 to TRBJ2-7; the match to TRBD2 covers 8 bases. Losses at the gene ends were 5 bases for V and 3 bases for J; bases not matched to a gene: 21. The CDR3 totals 19 residues. CDR1 is MDHEN, CDR2 SYDVKM, per germline. In DNA form, the CDR3 reads TGTGCCAGCAGTCCGTACGGGGGGGGGATTCTGCAGCGGGTCTACGAGCAGTACTTC. It translates to CASSPYGGGILQRVYEQYF.

The chain employs TRBV5-4 and TRBJ2-7, with TRBD2 matching 12 bases. The CDR3 sequence is 18 residues long. Per germline, CDR1 SGHNT and CDR2 YYREEE (reference sequence). V was clipped by 4 bases and J by 2 bases; unmatched bases: 13. In nucleotides, the CDR3 is TGTGCCAGCAGCCAGGGGACAGGCCGACTAGCGGGAGCCTACGAGCAGTACTTC. It codes for CASSQGTGRLAGAYEQYF.

This clone appeared once. This chain joins TRBV28 and TRBJ1-4; possible D gene TRBD1, 6 bases. Per germline, CDR1 MDHEN and CDR2 SYDVKM. Trimming left V 7 bases short and J 6 bases short, with 15 bases between. The CDR3 covers 14 residues. This CDR3 is CASTPPGADEKLFF. CDR3 nucleotides: TGTGCCAGCACCCCCCCAGGGGCGGATGAAAAACTGTTTTTT. Using reference TRBV28 and TRBJ1-4 for the parts outside the CDR3, the full variable domain is DVKVTQSSRYLVKRTGEKVFLECVQDMDHENMFWYRQDPGLGLRLIYFSYDVKMKEKGDIPEGYSVSREKKERFSLILESASTNQTSMYLCASTPPGADEKLFFGSGTQLSVL.

The chain couples TRBV29-1 to TRBJ1-1; D possibly corresponds to TRBD1 (5 bases). Germline lookup yields CDR1 SQVTM and CDR2 ANQGSEA. The CDR3 has 11 amino acids. Trimming removed 8 bases at V and 10 bases at J, with 17 bases between. In DNA form, the CDR3 reads TGCAGCTCTTTCGTTAGGGGTGTAGCTTTCTTT. Protein product: CSSFVRGVAFF.

This clone was detected once. The chain is built from TRBV9 and TRBJ2-5; D is uncertain. Germline V gives CDR1 SGDLS, CDR2 YYNGEE. The CDR3 spans 13 residues. The V gene lost 2 bases and the J gene lost 2 bases, with 7 bases spanning the gap. The CDR3 coding sequence is TGTGCCAGCAGCGTGGCAGGACAAGAGACCCAGTACTTC. Amino acid sequence: CASSVAGQETQYF.

This clone was counted a single time. The germline gene is not matched at one end of the junction; a read error may be the cause. The chain is built from TRBV19 and TRBJ1-1; D unclear. The CDR3 consists of 15 residues. The V gene's germline CDR1 is LNHDA and CDR2 SQIVND (reference sequence). The CDR3 coding sequence is TGTGCCAGTAGTATAGGGGAGGCTTCGAACGCTGAAGCTTTCTTT. This translates into CASSIGEASNAEAFF. Filled out from reference TRBV19 and TRBJ1-1, the complete variable domain reads DGGITQSPKYLFRKEGQNVTLSCEQNLNHDAMYWYRQDPGQGLRLIYYSQIVNDFQKGDIAEGYSVSREKKESFPLTVTSAQKNPTAFYLCASSIGEASNAEAFFGQGTRLTVV.

The chain employs TRBV5-4 and TRBJ1-2; D is uncertain. Between the trimmed V and J ends, which lost 4 bases and 7 bases, there was a span of 11 bases. The CDR3 is 12 amino acids. Germline values: CDR1 SGHNT, CDR2 YYREEE (reference sequence). The CDR3 region is CASSTPGLGYTF. DNA for the CDR3: TGTGCCAGCAGCACCCCAGGACTTGGCTACACCTTC.

V gene TRBV6-6 combines with J gene TRBJ2-7; possibly TRBD2 for D (6 bases). The CDR3 spans 13 residues. V was cut by 5 bases and J by 2 bases, with 10 bases left in between. CDR1 is MNHNY and CDR2 is SVGAGI in the germline V gene (reference sequence). The CDR3 coding sequence is TGTGCCAGCAGTACAGGAGGGGCCTACGAGCAGTACTTC. It codes for CASSTGGAYEQYF.

The chain links TRBV5-1 to TRBJ2-1; 11 bases match TRBD2. CDR3 size: 15 residues. Trimming at V came to 3 bases and at J to 8 bases, leaving 7 bases not matched to a gene. Germline values: CDR1 SGHRS, CDR2 YFSETQ. CDR3 in amino acids: CASSSGTSGTYEQFF. In DNA form, the CDR3 reads TGCGCCAGCAGCTCTGGGACTAGCGGCACATATGAGCAGTTCTTC.